This T cell receptor (beta chain) came from a study of radiation and T cells in renal cell carcinoma. The germline CDR1 and CDR2 sequences are LNHDA and SQIVND (reference sequence). The V segment lost 4 bases and the J segment 7 bases; nucleotides outside the gene matches: 8. CDR3 length equals 15 residues. Described time point: blood 2 weeks post-SBRT. Treatment indicated: 15 Gy SBRT to primary tumor, nephrectomy 4 weeks later. The method was immunoSEQ multiplex PCR; TCRdb's version includes in-frame clones alone and lacks a portion of them. The table shows almost 50,000 clones, with less than 85% occurring only once.

The chain couples TRBV19 to TRBJ2-1, with TRBD2 matching over 9 bases. Sequenced material: blood, taken from a patient whose treatment included radiotherapy and nephrectomy. The origin of this receptor is a woman in her sixties or seventies with renal cell carcinoma. CDR3 sequence (DNA): TGTGCCAGTAGTAATGGGGCTAGCGGGGTTAATGAGCAGTTCTTC. Residues: CASSNGASGVNEQFF.